These 14 T cell receptor beta chains originate from one sample sequenced in a study of T cell responses to AZD1222 COVID-19 vaccine. Profiled with immunoSEQ multiplex PCR; TCRdb holds only in-frame clones, not every one. This sample has around 89,000 clones, with over 75% found just once. The sequenced sample was peripheral blood, obtained 28 days after the second AZD1222 dose. The receptor source for this set is an adult who received the AZD1222 COVID-19 vaccine.

V is TRBV4-1 and J is TRBJ2-5; TRBD2 might be the D (6 bases). The V end was cut by 4 bases, the J end by 5 bases, with 17 bases between. CDR3 length: 15 residues. In germline, CDR1 is MGHRA, CDR2 YSYEKL. The CDR3 nucleotides read TGCGCCAGCAGCCTCACCGGGACTCCCTGGGAGACCCAGTACTTC. Amino acids: CASSLTGTPWETQYF.

The chain couples TRBV7-8 to TRBJ2-7; TRBD1 is a possible D gene (6 bases). The V end lost 1 base, the J end lost 3 bases, and 19 bases lay between the germline ends. The length of the CDR3 is 17 residues. Germline-derived CDR1 and CDR2 are SGHVS and FQNEAQ. CDR3 protein: CASSLVENRDWFYEQYF. CDR3 coding DNA: TGTGCCAGCAGCTTAGTTGAGAACAGGGATTGGTTCTACGAGCAGTACTTC.

The chain is built from TRBV7-6 and TRBJ1-5, with 8 bases matching TRBD1. CDR3 length equals 15 residues. CDR1 is SGHVS and CDR2 is FNYEAQ in the germline V gene. The V segment lost 5 bases and the J segment 0 bases; nucleotides outside the gene matches: 3. Here the CDR3 reads CASSRTGNSNQPQHF. The CDR3 DNA sequence: TGTGCCAGCAGCCGGACAGGGAATAGCAATCAGCCCCAGCATTTT.

The chain links TRBV6-4 to TRBJ1-1; a possible D gene is TRBD1 (6 bases). CDR1 is MRHNA, CDR2 SNTAGT, per germline. The CDR3 is 13 amino acids. Deletions cut 4 bases from V and 1 base from J, with 7 bases between. The CDR3 loop is CASSGTENTEAFF. Written as DNA, the CDR3 is TGTGCCAGCAGTGGGACAGAGAACACTGAAGCTTTCTTT.

The J gene is TRBJ2-1, the V gene TRBV2, with unresolved D. The CDR3 consists of 11 residues. CDR1 and CDR2 from the germline V gene are SNHLY and FYNNEI. V lost 8 bases and J 3 bases, leaving 5 bases between the germline ends. For the CDR3, the DNA is TGTGCCAGCGGGAACTACAATGAGCAGTTCTTC. It is translated as CASGNYNEQFF.

This clone was seen a single time. This sample also contains other DNA sequences that code for the same CDR3. The chain employs TRBV12-3 or TRBV12-4 and TRBJ2-7; D remains unclear. The CDR3 is 12 residues long. V was trimmed by 1 base and J by 4 bases, leaving 5 bases between them. The CDR3 DNA sequence: TGTGCCAGCAGTTTAGGATTTTACGAGCAGTACTTC. Translating gives CASSLGFYEQYF.

Written as DNA, the CDR3 is TGTGCCAGCAGTGGGACGGACTATAGCAATCAGCCCCAGCATTTT. Protein product: CASSGTDYSNQPQHF. The chain carries TRBV28 and TRBJ1-5; D might be TRBD1 (5 bases). The germline V and J ends were trimmed by 5 bases and 0 bases, with 11 bases remaining between them. The V gene's germline CDR1 is MDHEN and CDR2 SYDVKM. The CDR3 sequence is 15 residues long.

The count of this clone is one. In nucleotides, the CDR3 is TGTGCCAGCAGTTACTCGAGGGAACTGAGGACTGAAGCTTTCTTT. Amino acid sequence: CASSYSRELRTEAFF. This chain joins TRBV6-5 and TRBJ1-1, with D hard to call. This CDR3 is 15 amino acids long. Trimming took off 0 bases at V and 5 bases at J, with 13 bases between the two ends. CDR1 is MNHEY and CDR2 is SVGAGI in the germline V gene.

The J gene is TRBJ2-3, the V gene TRBV7-2, with TRBD2 matching over 8 bases. In germline, CDR1 is SGHTA, CDR2 FQGNSA. The CDR3 loop spans 16 amino acids. V lost 6 bases, J lost 5 bases, and 13 bases stayed unmatched. The CDR3 coding sequence is TGTGCCAGCAGTAGGAGTATCGGGGGGGCAGAAGATACGCAGTATTTT. This encodes CASSRSIGGAEDTQYF.

The V gene is TRBV19, the J gene TRBJ1-3, with D uncertain. The germline V gene encodes CDR1 LNHDA and CDR2 SQIVND (reference sequence). The length of the CDR3 is 14 residues. Trimming took off 6 bases at V and 0 bases at J, with 9 bases between the two ends. The CDR3 nucleotides read TGTGCCAGTAGCGCGACCAACTCTGGAAACACCATATATTTT. Translating it yields CASSATNSGNTIYF.

This clone came up once. The chain has TRBV7-3 and TRBJ1-1, with D unresolved. CDR1 and CDR2 (germline): SGHTA, FQGTGA. The CDR3 is 13 amino acids. The V end lost 8 bases, the J end lost 1 base, and 11 bases lay between the germline ends. CDR3 sequence: CASGWSQNTEAFF. CDR3 bases: TGTGCCAGCGGGTGGAGCCAGAACACTGAAGCTTTCTTT.

V is TRBV30 and J is TRBJ1-1; D is unresolved. V was pared by 5 bases and J by 4 bases, with 8 bases between. Germline V gives CDR1 GTSNPN, CDR2 SVGIG (reference sequence). This CDR3 region has 11 residues. CDR3 in amino acids: CAWSVGTEAFF. As DNA, the CDR3 is TGTGCCTGGTCGGTCGGCACTGAAGCTTTCTTT.

The V gene is TRBV7-8, the J gene TRBJ1-5; D is undetermined. Trimming removed 5 bases from V and 5 bases from J, with 10 bases in between. Germline lookup yields CDR1 SGHVS and CDR2 FQNEAQ. The CDR3 spans 13 residues. The CDR3 nucleotides read TGTGCCAGCAGCCTAGAAGGGTATCAGCCCCAGCATTTT. Its protein product is CASSLEGYQPQHF. Based on the CDR3 plus reference TRBV7-8 and TRBJ1-5, the full variable domain is GAGVSQSPRYKVAKRGQDVALRCDPISGHVSLFWYQQALGQGPEFLTYFQNEAQLDKSGLPSDRFFAERPEGSVSTLKIQRTQQEDSAVYLCASSLEGYQPQHFGDGTRLSIL.

The CDR3 loop is CASSLRGLQGPERNYGYTF. The CDR3 coding sequence is TGTGCCAGCAGCTTAAGAGGGCTGCAGGGCCCTGAACGTAACTATGGCTACACCTTC. The rearrangement uses TRBV7-2 and TRBJ1-2, with D tentatively TRBD1 (5 bases). The germline V gene has CDR1 SGHTA and CDR2 FQGNSA. This CDR3 contains 19 residues. The V end lost 2 bases, the J end lost 1 base, and 23 bases lay between the germline ends.